Listed here are 2 T cell receptor beta chains from one sample, sequenced in a study of blood T cell repertoires in COVID-19. TCRdb's copy holds only in-frame clones and misses some; the assay was immunoSEQ multiplex PCR. The sample shows about 300,000 clones, roughly 85% of them seen only once. Source material: PBMCs or T cells enriched from blood (not recorded which). These TCRs come from a woman between 25 and 40 years old who had recovered from COVID-19.

The rearrangement joins TRBV6-2 or TRBV6-3 to TRBJ1-1; unclear D gene. Trimming shortened V by 2 bases and J by 9 bases, and 7 bases separated the two germline ends. Germline V gene data show CDR1 as MNHEY and CDR2 as SVGEGT. The CDR3 contains 11 residues. This CDR3 reads CASSYERKAFF. The CDR3, as DNA: TGTGCCAGCAGTTACGAGAGAAAAGCTTTCTTT.

This clone has only a few counts. This chain joins TRBV6-1 and TRBJ1-2; D remains unclear. V lost 2 bases and J 2 bases, leaving 6 bases between the germline ends. Germline V gene data show CDR1 as MNHNS and CDR2 as SASEGT. The CDR3 loop spans 13 amino acids. CDR3 sequence: CASSEWANYGYTF. CDR3 bases: TGTGCCAGCAGTGAATGGGCCAACTATGGCTACACCTTC.